Given below is one T cell receptor beta chain in context. Antigen: not known. The CDR3 loop spans 15 amino acids. Deletions cut 3 bases from V and 0 bases from J, with 11 bases between. The germline CDR1 and CDR2 sequences are SGDLS and YYNGEE. These data belong to a study of T cell responses to AZD1222 COVID-19 vaccine. Study results and limitations: The CD4 TCRs associated with vaccination extended across spike and predominated at 160-218 and 743-854. White British ancestry dominated among donors, who included more females, and clonal diversity was possibly underestimated.

Assay: immunoSEQ multiplex PCR; the TCRdb copy retains only in-frame clones and omits some. The sample carries about 150,000 clones, approximately 85% recorded once. V and J are TRBV9 and TRBJ2-3, with D perhaps matching TRBD1 (5 bases). This TCR was sampled from an adult who received the MenACWY meningococcal vaccine as a control. This material consisted of peripheral blood, taken 28 days after the second dose of the MenACWY control vaccine. DNA of the CDR3: TGTGCCAGCAGCGCACAGGCCTCTAGCACAGATACGCAGTATTTT. Encoded protein: CASSAQASSTDTQYF.